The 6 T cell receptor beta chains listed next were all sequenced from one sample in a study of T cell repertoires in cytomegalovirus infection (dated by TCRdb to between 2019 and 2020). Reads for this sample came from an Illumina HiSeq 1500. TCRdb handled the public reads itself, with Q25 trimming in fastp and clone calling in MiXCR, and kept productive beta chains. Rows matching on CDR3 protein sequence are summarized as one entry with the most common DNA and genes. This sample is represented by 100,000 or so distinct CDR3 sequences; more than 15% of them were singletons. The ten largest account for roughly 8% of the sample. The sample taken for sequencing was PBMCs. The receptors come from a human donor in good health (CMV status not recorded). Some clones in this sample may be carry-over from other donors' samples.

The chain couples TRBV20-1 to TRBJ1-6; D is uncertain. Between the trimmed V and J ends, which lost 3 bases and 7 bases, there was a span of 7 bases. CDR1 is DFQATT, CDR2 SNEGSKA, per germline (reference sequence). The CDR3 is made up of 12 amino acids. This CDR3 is CSARDGNSPLHF. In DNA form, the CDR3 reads TGCAGTGCTAGGGACGGGAATTCACCCCTCCACTTT.

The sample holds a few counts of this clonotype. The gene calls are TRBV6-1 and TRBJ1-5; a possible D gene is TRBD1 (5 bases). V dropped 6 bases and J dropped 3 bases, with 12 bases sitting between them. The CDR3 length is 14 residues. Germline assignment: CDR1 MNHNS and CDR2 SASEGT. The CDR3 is CASSFRGPNQPQHF. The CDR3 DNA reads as TGTGCCAGCAGCTTCCGGGGCCCCAATCAGCCCCAGCATTTT.

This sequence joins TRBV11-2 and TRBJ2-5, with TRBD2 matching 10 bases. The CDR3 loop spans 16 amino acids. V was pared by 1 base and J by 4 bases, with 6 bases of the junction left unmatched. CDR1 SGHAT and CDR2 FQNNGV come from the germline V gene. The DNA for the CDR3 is TGTGCCAGCAGCTTAGCCCAGCGGGGGGGCCGAGAGACCCAGTACTTC. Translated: CASSLAQRGGRETQYF.

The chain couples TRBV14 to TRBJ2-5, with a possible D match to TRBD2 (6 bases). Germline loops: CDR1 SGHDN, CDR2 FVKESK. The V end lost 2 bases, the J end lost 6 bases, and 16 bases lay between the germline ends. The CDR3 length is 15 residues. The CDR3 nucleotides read TGTGCCAGCAGCCAACCCGGGAGAGGGCGAAAGACCCAGTACTTC. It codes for CASSQPGRGRKTQYF.

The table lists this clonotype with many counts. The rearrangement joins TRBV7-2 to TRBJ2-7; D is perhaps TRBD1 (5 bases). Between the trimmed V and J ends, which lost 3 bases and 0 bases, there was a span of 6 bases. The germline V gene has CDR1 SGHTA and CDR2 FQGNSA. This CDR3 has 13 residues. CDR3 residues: CASSFRASYEQYF. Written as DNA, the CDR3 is TGTGCCAGCAGCTTCAGGGCCTCCTACGAGCAGTACTTC. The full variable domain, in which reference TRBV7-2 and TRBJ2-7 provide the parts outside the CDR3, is GAGVSQSPSNKVTEKGKDVELRCDPISGHTALYWYRQSLGQGLEFLIYFQGNSAPDKSGLPSDRFSAERTGGSVSTLTIQRTQQEDSAVYLCASSFRASYEQYFGPGTRLTVT.

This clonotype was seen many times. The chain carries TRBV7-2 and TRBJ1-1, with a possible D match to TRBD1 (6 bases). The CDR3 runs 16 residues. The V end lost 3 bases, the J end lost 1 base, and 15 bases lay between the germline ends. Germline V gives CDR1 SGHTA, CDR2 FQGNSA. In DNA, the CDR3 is TGTGCCAGCAGCTTCCCCCCGGGGGCGGGGAACACTGAAGCTTTCTTT. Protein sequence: CASSFPPGAGNTEAFF.